These T cell receptor beta chains were read from a single sample in a study of T cells in Graves' hyperthyroidism and ophthalmopathy. TCRdb passed the multiplex PCR reads through MiXCR, listing each CDR3 protein once. The data show 600,000 to 700,000 distinct CDR3 sequences, under 15% seen once. The sample taken for sequencing was blood. These receptors came from a woman between 40 and 55 years old with Graves' ophthalmopathy. The CDR3 runs from the conserved cysteine through the conserved F or W. D genes are given only for firm matches. Rows may omit the clone size; those that give it use once, few, many or a size class.

cdr3_nt cdr3_aa j_call d_call v_call clone_size
TGTGCCAGCAGTTTCGCACAGCCGAACTACGAGCAGTACTTC CASSFAQPNYEQYF TRBJ2-7 - TRBV28 many
TGTGCCAGCAGTGCCTCCCTCCATGGCTACACCTTC CASSASLHGYTF TRBJ1-2 - TRBV28 -
TGTGCCAGCAGTTGGCGATCGCCCGGGGAGCTGTTTTTT CASSWRSPGELFF TRBJ2-2 - TRBV6-5 -
TGTGCCAGCAGTTTAGCGGACAGGGGCGAGCAGTACTTC CASSLADRGEQYF TRBJ2-7 TRBD1 TRBV12-3/TRBV12-4 many
TGCAGCGTTGAAGCAACTAGCGGTGGCGGAGGGGCCAACGTCCTGACTTTC CSVEATSGGGGANVLTF TRBJ2-6 TRBD2 TRBV29-1 many
TGTGCCAGCAGCAAGCCTCTCGGGGGCGGGAGTCTTGACTTC CASSKPLGGGSLDF TRBJ2-7 - TRBV28 -
TGTGCCACCTGGACAGGGGGAGGTTCACCCCTCCACTTT CATWTGGGSPLHF TRBJ1-6 TRBD1 TRBV12-3/TRBV12-4 many
TGTGCCAGCAGTTTTATACGCTACACCTTC CASSFIRYTF TRBJ1-2 - TRBV27 many
TGTGCCAGCAGCTCATCATTCGACAGGGTCAGTGGCTACACCTTC CASSSSFDRVSGYTF TRBJ1-2 TRBD1 TRBV7-9 few
TGTGCCTGGAGTGGGGCGGGGAACACTGAAGCTTTCTTT CAWSGAGNTEAFF TRBJ1-1 - TRBV30 many
TGTGCCAGCAGCCAACAAACCGGGACTAGCAGCTACGAGCAGTACTTC CASSQQTGTSSYEQYF TRBJ2-7 TRBD2 TRBV4-2 -
TGTGCCAGCTCACCACGAGGCGAAGCCTACGAGCAGTACTTC CASSPRGEAYEQYF TRBJ2-7 - TRBV18 many
TGTGCCACCCGACAGGGATGGGACACTGAAGCTTTCTTT CATRQGWDTEAFF TRBJ1-1 TRBD1 TRBV2 many
TGTGCCAGCAGCTCCAGCGGGAGGGCCGGGTACGAGCAGTACTTC CASSSSGRAGYEQYF TRBJ2-7 TRBD2 TRBV7-9 many
TGTGCCAGCAGCTCCGGACTAGCGGGAGGCCAAGAGACCCAGTACTTC CASSSGLAGGQETQYF TRBJ2-5 TRBD2 TRBV11-3 many
TGTGCCAGCAGAGAAGAACTAGTTGGGGTTCACGAGCAGTACTTC CASREELVGVHEQYF TRBJ2-7 - TRBV12-3/TRBV12-4 many
TGTGCCAGCAGCCCAATACCCCGGGGAACCGAGCAGTACTTC CASSPIPRGTEQYF TRBJ2-7 - TRBV12-3/TRBV12-4 many
TGTGCTAGTGGTGCTCCCTCGGGACAGTCTGGGGCCAACGTCCTGACTTTC CASGAPSGQSGANVLTF TRBJ2-6 TRBD1 TRBV12-5 many
TGTGCCAGCAGTTACTCGACGATGGGGGCGTCTGGAAACACCATATATTTT CASSYSTMGASGNTIYF TRBJ1-3 - TRBV6-5 many
TGTGCCATCAGTGATATTGGGACTAAAAACACCGGGGAGCTGTTTTTT CAISDIGTKNTGELFF TRBJ2-2 TRBD2 TRBV10-3 -
TGCAGCGTTGAAGGGACTAGCGGAGCGAACACCGGGGAGCTGTTTTTT CSVEGTSGANTGELFF TRBJ2-2 TRBD2 TRBV29-1 -
TGCAGTGCTAGAGATGGCGGGGCCACGGGGACCCAGTACTTC CSARDGGATGTQYF TRBJ2-5 - TRBV20-1 few
TGCAGCGTTGAAAGGGCCCAGAACCACTATGGCTACACCTTC CSVERAQNHYGYTF TRBJ1-2 - TRBV29-1 many
TGTGCCAGCAGTGAATGGAGACAGGGGAGCGTCGAGCAGTACTTC CASSEWRQGSVEQYF TRBJ2-7 TRBD1 TRBV25-1 few
TGTGCCAGCAGTCTACTTGGCCCGGAGGTCACCGGGGAGCTGTTTTTT CASSLLGPEVTGELFF TRBJ2-2 - TRBV28 many
TGTGCCAGCAGTCAAAGACTAGCGGGAGGCGGGGAGCTGTTTTTT CASSQRLAGGGELFF TRBJ2-2 TRBD2 TRBV7-2 many
TGTGCCACAGCCGGGGGAGAGACCTCCTACGAGCAGTACTTC CATAGGETSYEQYF TRBJ2-7 - TRBV28 many
TGTGCCAGCAGCCCCCAAGTGTCCGGGGACACTGAAGCTTTCTTT CASSPQVSGDTEAFF TRBJ1-1 - TRBV9 many
TGTGCCAGCAGTCACCCTTTCGGGGAGCTGTTTTTT CASSHPFGELFF TRBJ2-2 - TRBV6-2/TRBV6-3 many
TGTGCCAGCAGCCAAGAGAAGTGGACGGCGAATCAGCCCCAGCATTTT CASSQEKWTANQPQHF TRBJ1-5 - TRBV14 many
TGTGCCAGCAGTCCCGGGACAGGGGGAGTCTACGAGCAGTACTTC CASSPGTGGVYEQYF TRBJ2-7 TRBD1 TRBV6-1 few
TGTGCCAGCAAGGATACCGGGCTCTACGAGCAGTACTTC CASKDTGLYEQYF TRBJ2-7 - TRBV6-1 many
TGTGCCAGCAGTCCCCTGGGCAGGAACACTGAAGCTTTCTTT CASSPLGRNTEAFF TRBJ1-1 - TRBV6-5 many
TGCGCCAGCAGCTTGGCGCCTGTATCTGGGGCCAACGTCCTGACTTTC CASSLAPVSGANVLTF TRBJ2-6 - TRBV5-1 -
TGTGCCAGCAGCCCCGGACTGAGCGGGAGTGGAGAGACCCAGTACTTC CASSPGLSGSGETQYF TRBJ2-5 TRBD2 TRBV7-3 -
TGTGCCAGCAGTTCCCACACGGGACAGGGTGTGAACGGGGAGCTGTTTTTT CASSSHTGQGVNGELFF TRBJ2-2 TRBD1 TRBV28 many
TGTGCCAGCAGTTACTCTTGGGGTTCTAGGACCCAGTACTTC CASSYSWGSRTQYF TRBJ2-5 - TRBV6-5 many
TGTGCCAGCACCCGTGGGGGATACGAGCAGTACTTC CASTRGGYEQYF TRBJ2-7 - TRBV11-3 -
TGTGCCACCAGCAGAGATTTGGGGGGGAAGCGGGAAGAAGAGACCCAGTACTTC CATSRDLGGKREEETQYF TRBJ2-5 TRBD2 TRBV15 many
TGCAGTGCTGGAATGGCGTTCGGCAAAAACATTCAGTACTTC CSAGMAFGKNIQYF TRBJ2-4 - TRBV20-1 many
TGCGCCAGCAGCTTGGGACTAGCGGGAGGGTCCAGGGAGACCCAGTACTTC CASSLGLAGGSRETQYF TRBJ2-5 TRBD2 TRBV5-1 few
TGTGCCAGCAGTGAGCAGCGGGAGACCCAGTACTTC CASSEQRETQYF TRBJ2-5 - TRBV6-1 -
TGTGCCACCAGCCCACGGGCAGGGGGCGTCACTGAAGCTTTCTTT CATSPRAGGVTEAFF TRBJ1-1 TRBD1 TRBV15 -
TGCGCCAGCAGTTTGACGACAGGGTCGAACACTGAAGCTTTCTTT CASSLTTGSNTEAFF TRBJ1-1 TRBD1 TRBV5-1 -
TGTGCCAGCTCACCACCGGGACTCGGGGAGGACGAGCAGTACTTC CASSPPGLGEDEQYF TRBJ2-7 - TRBV18 once
TGCAGTGCTATTGCTAGTCGGACCGGGACCCAGTACTTC CSAIASRTGTQYF TRBJ2-5 - TRBV20-1 many
TGCAGCGTTGAATTTCAGCCAAACACTGAAGCTTTCTTT CSVEFQPNTEAFF TRBJ1-1 - TRBV29-1 many
TGCGCCAGCAGCTTGGCCACGGGGAACCCCTACGAGCAGTACTTC CASSLATGNPYEQYF TRBJ2-7 - TRBV5-1 -
TGTGCCAGCAGCCCCCAGGGAATGGACCAGCCCCAGCATTTT CASSPQGMDQPQHF TRBJ1-5 - TRBV12-3/TRBV12-4 many
TGTGCCTGGAGAGAACCATGGACAGGGTACGGGGAGCTGTTTTTT CAWREPWTGYGELFF TRBJ2-2 TRBD1 TRBV30 many
TGTGCCAGCAGCATCTTCCTCACAGATACGCAGTATTTT CASSIFLTDTQYF TRBJ2-3 - TRBV12-3/TRBV12-4 -
TGTGCCAGCAGTTCTAGACAGGCGTCGGCTTGGACTGAAGCTTTCTTT CASSSRQASAWTEAFF TRBJ1-1 - TRBV28 many
TGCAGCGTTGAAGATATGGGCAGGGGAGGATCTGGCTACACCTTC CSVEDMGRGGSGYTF TRBJ1-2 - TRBV29-1 -
TGTGCCAGCAGCTTAGAGCTGGGTTACTACGAGCAGTACTTC CASSLELGYYEQYF TRBJ2-7 - TRBV7-8 many
TGTGCCGGCACAGGGACTAGCGGGATAAACACCGGGGAGCTGTTTTTT CAGTGTSGINTGELFF TRBJ2-2 TRBD2 TRBV11-1 few
TGTGCCAGCAGCCCCTTTGAAAATTTTTACGAGCAGTACTTC CASSPFENFYEQYF TRBJ2-7 - TRBV11-2 many
TGCAGTGCTAGCGGTTCGGGAGAGACCCAGTACTTC CSASGSGETQYF TRBJ2-5 - TRBV20-1 few
TGTGCCAGCCCCTATTCGGGCGTAGGAGGATACTACCAGCAGTACTTC CASPYSGVGGYYQQYF TRBJ2-7 - TRBV6-4 -
TGCAGCGTTGAACAGAGCTCCTACGAGCAGTACTTC CSVEQSSYEQYF TRBJ2-7 - TRBV29-1 many